This entry is about one T cell receptor (beta chain). No antigen is known for it. This sample was included in a study of T cell responses to AZD1222 COVID-19 vaccine. Study-level points and caveats: Clonal diversity was possibly underestimated, and the donors were mostly white British, with more females. Dominant at 160-218 and 743-854, vaccine-associated CD4 TCRs also spanned spike. Reportedly, nearly half the spike-specific TCRs target unmutated variant regions. Recipients of two AZD1222 doses showed rising Spike-specific TCR breadth and depth.

V was clipped by 4 bases and J by 5 bases, with 13 bases between them. The CDR3 is made up of 13 amino acids. CDR1 SGHRS and CDR2 YFSETQ come from the germline V gene. The assay was immunoSEQ multiplex PCR, and TCRdb's table has in-frame clones only and misses some. This sample has about 170,000 clones, with 87% found just once. The receptor comes from an adult who received the AZD1222 COVID-19 vaccine. This specimen was peripheral blood, taken 28 days after the second AZD1222 dose. The chain carries TRBV5-1 and TRBJ2-7; D possibly uses TRBD1 or TRBD2 (7 bases each). This CDR3 is CASSRQGGDEQYF. CDR3 sequence (DNA): TGCGCCAGCAGCCGACAGGGAGGGGACGAGCAGTACTTC.